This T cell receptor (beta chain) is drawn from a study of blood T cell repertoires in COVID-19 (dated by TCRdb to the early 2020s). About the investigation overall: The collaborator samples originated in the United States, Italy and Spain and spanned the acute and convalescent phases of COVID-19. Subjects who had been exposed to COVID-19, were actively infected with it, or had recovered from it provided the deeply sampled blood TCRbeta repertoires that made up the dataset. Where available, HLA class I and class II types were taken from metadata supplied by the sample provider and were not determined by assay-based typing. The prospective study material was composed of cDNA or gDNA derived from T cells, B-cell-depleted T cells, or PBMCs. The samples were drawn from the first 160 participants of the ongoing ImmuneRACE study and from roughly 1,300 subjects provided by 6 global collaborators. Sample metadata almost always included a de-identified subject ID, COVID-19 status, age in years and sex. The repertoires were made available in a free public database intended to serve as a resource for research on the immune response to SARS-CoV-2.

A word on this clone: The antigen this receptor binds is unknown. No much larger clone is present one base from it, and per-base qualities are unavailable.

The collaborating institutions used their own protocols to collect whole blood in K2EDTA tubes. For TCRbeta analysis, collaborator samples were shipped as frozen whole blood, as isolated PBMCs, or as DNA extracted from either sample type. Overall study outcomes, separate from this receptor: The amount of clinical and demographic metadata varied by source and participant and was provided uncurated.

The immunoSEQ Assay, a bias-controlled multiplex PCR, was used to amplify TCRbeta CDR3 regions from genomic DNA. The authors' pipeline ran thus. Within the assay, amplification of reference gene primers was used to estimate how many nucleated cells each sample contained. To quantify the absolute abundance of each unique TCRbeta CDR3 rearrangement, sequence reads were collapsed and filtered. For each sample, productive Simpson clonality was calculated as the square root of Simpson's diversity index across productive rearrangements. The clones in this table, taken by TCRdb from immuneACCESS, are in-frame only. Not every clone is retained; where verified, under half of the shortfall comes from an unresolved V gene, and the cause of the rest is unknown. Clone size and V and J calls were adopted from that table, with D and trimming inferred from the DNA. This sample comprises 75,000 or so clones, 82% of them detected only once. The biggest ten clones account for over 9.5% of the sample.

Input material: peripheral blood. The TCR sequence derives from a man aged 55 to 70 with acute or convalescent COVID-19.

The DNA sequence is as follows: TGTGCCAGCAGTGCAGGGGGCGACACCGGGGAGCTGTTTTTT. This is translated as CASSAGGDTGELFF. Rearrangement joined TRBV25-1 to TRBJ2-2, with 8 bases aligning to TRBD1. V and J are trimmed by 4 bases and 3 bases, and the gene matches miss 1 base of the junction. The germline V gene gives CDR1 as MGHDK and CDR2 as SYGVNS. The CDR3 runs 14 amino acids, cysteine and phenylalanine included. Solely the CDR3 DNA is kept, with 42 bases framed from the first base.